This T cell receptor beta chain came from a study of blood T cell repertoires in COVID-19. Study-level information: Samples representing acute and convalescent COVID-19 were sourced from the United States, Italy and Spain. PBMCs, B-cell-depleted T cells, or T cells were the source of the cDNA or gDNA that made up the material.

The CDR3 length is 16 residues. Germline CDR1 reads LGHDT; CDR2 reads YNNKEL (reference sequence). V was cut by 2 bases and J by 4 bases, with 17 bases left in between. The authors' processing: Researchers report that nucleated cell counts were estimated from reference gene primer amplification. Assay used: immunoSEQ multiplex PCR; TCRdb lists only in-frame clones, some missing. D and trimming come from the DNA, and the V and J calls and clone size come from that table. Altogether 24,000 or so clones are present, around 87% being singletons, with the ten largest covering about 13%. This clonotype was obtained from a human donor in a cohort sampled during active COVID-19. The donor label of this sample is uncertain. V usage is TRBV3-1 (or the pseudogene TRBV3-2) and J usage is TRBJ2-5; weak D call: TRBD1 (6 bases). The sequenced sample was peripheral blood. CDR3 region: CASSQPWTEGRETQYF. The CDR3 nucleotides are TGTGCCAGCAGCCAACCATGGACAGAGGGTCGAGAGACCCAGTACTTC.